A single sample gave rise to the 9 T cell receptor beta chains below, sequenced in a study of cytotoxic CD8 clonotypes in ibrutinib-treated CLL. The protocol was immunoSEQ multiplex PCR, while the TCRdb copy is restricted to in-frame clones and leaves out a portion. The profile shows tens of thousands of clones, 71% of them singletons. The input for sequencing was PBMCs, taken after 12 months of ibrutinib treatment. Receptor source: a human donor with chronic lymphocytic leukemia.

The V call is TRBV7-9, the J call TRBJ1-4, with D perhaps TRBD1 (5 bases). From germline, CDR1 is SEHNR and CDR2 FQNEAQ (reference sequence). Deletions cut 1 base from V and 6 bases from J, with 9 bases between. The CDR3 runs to 14 residues. In DNA form, the CDR3 reads TGTGCCAGCAGCTTAGGATTGGGGGATGAAAAACTGTTTTTT. This sequence encodes CASSLGLGDEKLFF.

This clone was counted a few times. V gene TRBV19 combines with J gene TRBJ2-1, with 7 bases that match TRBD1. The CDR3 is 15 residues long. Germline-derived CDR1 and CDR2 are LNHDA and SQIVND (reference sequence). J lost 4 bases, V lost 5 bases, and 8 bases had no gene match. CDR3 DNA sequence: TGTGCCAGTAGTGCGGACAGGAGCCCTTACAATGAGCAGTTCTTC. This translates into CASSADRSPYNEQFF.

The chain recombines TRBV4-3 with TRBJ2-7; 11 bases align to TRBD2. J gave up 3 bases and V 0 bases, and 1 base lay outside the gene matches. The CDR3 is 15 residues long. Germline CDR1 and CDR2: LGHNA and YSLEER. In DNA form, the CDR3 reads TGCGCCAGCAGCCAAGAACTAGCGGGGGACTACGAGCAGTACTTC. Its translation is CASSQELAGDYEQYF.

The chain links TRBV27 to TRBJ2-7; 7 bases agree with TRBD2. Germline CDR1 is MNHEY and CDR2 is SMNVEV (reference sequence). Trimming at V came to 6 bases and at J to 5 bases, leaving 13 bases not matched to a gene. The length of the CDR3 is 15 residues. The CDR3 bases are TGTGCCAGCAGCACGCCTCGGGACTACCTCAACGAGCAGTACTTC. This gives the protein CASSTPRDYLNEQYF.

V and J are TRBV28 and TRBJ1-4; no firm D call. Germline loops: CDR1 MDHEN, CDR2 SYDVKM. V lost 2 bases and J 3 bases, leaving 7 bases between the germline ends. This CDR3 has 14 residues. This chain's CDR3 is CASSLQQPNEKLFF. In nucleotides, the CDR3 is TGTGCCAGCAGTTTACAACAGCCTAATGAAAAACTGTTTTTT.

The chain combines TRBV5-1 with TRBJ2-1, with 11 bases that match TRBD2. The CDR3 is 16 residues long. Looked up from germline, CDR1 is SGHRS and CDR2 is YFSETQ. V lost 4 bases to trimming and J lost 6 bases; unmatched junction nucleotides: 9. CDR3: CASSTLLAGAVNEQFF. CDR3 DNA sequence: TGCGCCAGCAGCACCCTACTAGCGGGAGCGGTCAATGAGCAGTTCTTC. The whole variable domain, remainder taken from reference TRBV5-1 and TRBJ2-1, is KAGVTQTPRYLIKTRGQQVTLSCSPISGHRSVSWYQQTPGQGLQFLFEYFSETQRNKGNFPGRFSGRQFSNSRSEMNVSTLELGDSALYLCASSTLLAGAVNEQFFGPGTRLTVL.

CDR3 DNA: TGTGCCAGCAGCCGACAGGGGGCGTACGAGCAGTACTTC. Protein product: CASSRQGAYEQYF. The chain combines TRBV7-2 with TRBJ2-7, with 10 bases identical to TRBD1. Per germline, CDR1 SGHTA and CDR2 FQGNSA. This CDR3 is 13 amino acids long. J lost 4 bases, V lost 5 bases, and 2 bases had no gene match.

V is TRBV5-5 and J is TRBJ2-3; TRBD2 matches at 13 bases. Germline CDR1 is SGHKS and CDR2 is YYEKEE (reference sequence). The trim removed 4 bases at V and 6 bases at J, leaving 8 bases unmatched. The CDR3 is 16 residues long. The CDR3 protein is CASSLGTSGIADTQYF. Written as DNA, the CDR3 is TGTGCCAGCAGCCTAGGGACTAGCGGGATAGCCGATACGCAGTATTTT.

The chain carries TRBV9 and TRBJ2-7; 10 nucleotides line up with TRBD1. There are 15 residues in the CDR3. Looked up from germline, CDR1 is SGDLS and CDR2 is YYNGEE. J gave up 3 bases and V 2 bases, and 5 bases lay outside the gene matches. CDR3 DNA: TGTGCCAGCAGCGTGGGTAGGGACAGGGGCTACGAGCAGTACTTC. This codes for CASSVGRDRGYEQYF.